These 26 T cell receptor beta chains were sequenced from one sample in a study of CXCR3-negative and CXCR3-positive naive CD8 T cells (dated by TCRdb to between 2018 and 2020). The listed sequencing device is NextSeq 550. The Human TCR Profiling Kit (MiLaboratory) was used to make UMI-labeled 5' RACE TRB cDNA libraries. Reads reprocessed by TCRdb are summarized as one entry per CDR3 protein sequence, and DNA is absent. The sample has tens of thousands of distinct CDR3 sequences on record. The top ten clonotypes cover about 1.5% of the sample. The sample consisted of naive CXCR3- CD8+ T cells from blood. The sample's cell subset or site label, in plain terms: CD45RO-CCR7+CD27+CD95- naive CD8+ T cells lacking CXCR3 (TNR3-). The receptors derive from a human donor in good health. Some clones in this sample may be carry-over from other donors' samples.

The chain couples TRBV28 to TRBJ2-5; without DNA, the TCRdb call of TRBD1 cannot be checked. Germline V gene data show CDR1 as MDHEN and CDR2 as SYDVKM. There are 16 residues in the CDR3. CDR3 sequence reads: CATLPWGGRVEETQYF.

The chain links TRBV23-1 to TRBJ2-7; TCRdb names TRBD1, which stays unverified in the absence of DNA. TRBV23-1 is labeled an ORF, and its function is uncertain. This CDR3 has 17 amino acids. This chain's CDR3 is CASSQRPSRDRTYEQYF.

This rearrangement joins TRBV3-1 to TRBJ1-3; TCRdb picks TRBD1, but there is no DNA to check that call. The germline gives CDR1 LGHDT, CDR2 YNNKEL (reference sequence). The CDR3 loop spans 13 amino acids. The CDR3 sequence: CASSPDPENTIYF.

The chain recombines TRBV28 with TRBJ2-5. CDR1 is MDHEN, CDR2 SYDVKM, per germline. The CDR3 extends over 14 amino acids. CDR3 sequence: CASSLVVTQETQYF.

V gene TRBV7-9 combines with J gene TRBJ2-5; TCRdb outputs TRBD1, but without DNA this stays unchecked. CDR1 is SEHNR, CDR2 FQNEAQ, per germline (reference sequence). This CDR3 contains 14 residues. CDR3 protein: CASSLRESPETQYF.

The rearrangement links TRBV7-9 to TRBJ1-1. CDR1 is SEHNR, CDR2 FQNEAQ, per germline (reference sequence). The CDR3 is 12 amino acids. This chain's CDR3 is CASSLDPTEAFF. Full variable domain (outside the CDR3, taken from reference TRBV7-9 and TRBJ1-1): DTGVSQNPRHKITKRGQNVTFRCDPISEHNRLYWYRQTLGQGPEFLTYFQNEAQLEKSRLLSDRFSAERPKGSFSTLEIQRTEQGDSAMYLCASSLDPTEAFFGQGTRLTVV.

V gene TRBV5-6 combines with J gene TRBJ2-3; with no DNA, the TCRdb D assignment of TRBD2 cannot be verified. Per the germline V gene, CDR1 is SGHDT and CDR2 is YYEEEE. This CDR3 spans 16 amino acids. CDR3 loop: CASSFLTSGGIDTQYF. Full variable domain (rest looked up from reference TRBV5-6 and TRBJ2-3): DAGVTQSPTHLIKTRGQQVTLRCSPKSGHDTVSWYQQALGQGPQFIFQYYEEEERQRGNFPDRFSGHQFPNYSSELNVNALLLGDSALYLCASSFLTSGGIDTQYFGPGTRLTVL.

This sequence joins TRBV27 and TRBJ2-7; without DNA, the TCRdb call of TRBD2 cannot be checked. Germline values: CDR1 MNHEY, CDR2 SMNVEV (reference sequence). The CDR3 has 18 amino acids. CDR3 loop: CASSSGTSGRAGYYEQYF.

The CDR3 sequence: CASSSGTVHEQFF. The chain links TRBV5-1 to TRBJ2-1. The CDR3 loop spans 13 amino acids. Germline lookup yields CDR1 SGHRS and CDR2 YFSETQ.

This chain joins TRBV10-3 and TRBJ2-2; TCRdb reports TRBD2, a call that lacks DNA to check it against. Germline V CDR1 and CDR2: ENHRY, SYGVKD. The CDR3 consists of 20 residues. CDR3 sequence: CAISAPGTASAAPNTGELFF.

V and J are TRBV9 and TRBJ2-3; without DNA, the TCRdb call of TRBD1 cannot be checked. CDR3 length: 14 amino acids. CDR1 SGDLS and CDR2 YYNGEE come from the germline V gene. CDR3 sequence: CASSVRGLWDTQYF.

This chain uses TRBV5-1 with TRBJ2-7. This CDR3 has 12 residues. The germline V gene has CDR1 SGHRS and CDR2 YFSETQ. The CDR3 loop is CASSFGLYEQYF.

This chain connects TRBV19 to TRBJ2-1; there is no DNA to check the TCRdb D call of TRBD1. The CDR3 is 15 amino acids. Germline V gene data show CDR1 as LNHDA and CDR2 as SQIVND (reference sequence). The CDR3 sequence is CASSTGGRSYNEQFF. Complete variable domain (other parts from reference TRBV19 and TRBJ2-1): DGGITQSPKYLFRKEGQNVTLSCEQNLNHDAMYWYRQDPGQGLRLIYYSQIVNDFQKGDIAEGYSVSREKKESFPLTVTSAQKNPTAFYLCASSTGGRSYNEQFFGPGTRLTVL.

The chain links TRBV7-7 to TRBJ1-1; TCRdb names TRBD1, which stays unverified in the absence of DNA. The germline V gene has CDR1 SSHAT and CDR2 FNYEAQ (reference sequence). The CDR3 length is 16 residues. CDR3 residues: CASSPPRDRGLTEAFF.

J is TRBJ2-7 and V is TRBV11-2; TCRdb outputs TRBD2, but without DNA this stays unchecked. Looked up from germline, CDR1 is SGHAT and CDR2 is FQNNGV. The CDR3 is made up of 15 amino acids. CDR3 residues: CASSLEAGGLYEQYF.

The chain is built from TRBV5-1 and TRBJ2-7; TCRdb proposes TRBD2, but this gene call is untestable without DNA. This CDR3 spans 14 amino acids. From germline, CDR1 is SGHRS and CDR2 YFSETQ. CDR3 in amino acids: CASSSAGGSYEQYF.

The chain couples TRBV10-3 to TRBJ2-3; there is no DNA to check the TCRdb D call of TRBD2. CDR1 and CDR2 from the germline V gene are ENHRY and SYGVKD. The CDR3 spans 16 residues. The CDR3 loop is CAIAPSLDVSTDTQYF.

V usage is TRBV27 and J usage is TRBJ2-1; the TCRdb call, TRBD2, lacks DNA for checking. In germline, CDR1 is MNHEY, CDR2 SMNVEV (reference sequence). The CDR3 runs to 19 residues. The CDR3 reads CASSLFPSGVQRPYNEQFF.

The rearrangement joins TRBV9 to TRBJ2-1. The CDR3 loop spans 13 amino acids. Germline loops: CDR1 SGDLS, CDR2 YYNGEE. CDR3 sequence: CASSVVLVNEQFF.

The chain couples TRBV23-1 to TRBJ2-2; TCRdb gives TRBD2 as the D gene, but with no DNA this cannot be confirmed. TRBV23-1 is known as an ORF, though its function is uncertain. The CDR3 extends over 21 amino acids. This chain's CDR3 is CASSSLRLAGEFVLDTGELFF.

This chain connects TRBV5-1 to TRBJ2-2. CDR3 length: 12 residues. Germline CDR1 and CDR2: SGHRS and YFSETQ. Here the CDR3 reads CASSQGTGELFF.

The CDR3: CSVVQLNTEAFF. The chain joins TRBV29-1 to TRBJ1-1. The germline V gene encodes CDR1 SQVTM and CDR2 ANQGSEA. This CDR3 contains 12 residues.

The chain has TRBV6-1 and TRBJ2-7; checking the TCRdb D call of TRBD2 is not possible without DNA. Germline loops: CDR1 MNHNS, CDR2 SASEGT. The CDR3 length is 19 residues. The CDR3 spells CASSDVPPSSREIVYEQYF.

The chain is built from TRBV20-1 and TRBJ2-1; TCRdb gives TRBD1 as the D gene, but with no DNA this cannot be confirmed. The CDR3 is made up of 14 amino acids. Germline V gene lookup returns CDR1 DFQATT and CDR2 SNEGSKA (reference sequence). The CDR3: CSARGSRESNEQFF.

This rearrangement joins TRBV28 to TRBJ2-1; TCRdb's D call of TRBD1 is untestable without DNA. The germline V gene has CDR1 MDHEN and CDR2 SYDVKM. This CDR3 spans 16 amino acids. CDR3 amino acids: CASSLSVGVKGDEQFF.

The J gene is TRBJ2-3, the V gene TRBV6-2 or TRBV6-3; without DNA, the TCRdb call of TRBD1 cannot be checked. Germline loops: CDR1 MNHEY, CDR2 SVGEGT. The CDR3 spans 13 residues. CDR3 sequence reads: CATHVGGTDTQYF.